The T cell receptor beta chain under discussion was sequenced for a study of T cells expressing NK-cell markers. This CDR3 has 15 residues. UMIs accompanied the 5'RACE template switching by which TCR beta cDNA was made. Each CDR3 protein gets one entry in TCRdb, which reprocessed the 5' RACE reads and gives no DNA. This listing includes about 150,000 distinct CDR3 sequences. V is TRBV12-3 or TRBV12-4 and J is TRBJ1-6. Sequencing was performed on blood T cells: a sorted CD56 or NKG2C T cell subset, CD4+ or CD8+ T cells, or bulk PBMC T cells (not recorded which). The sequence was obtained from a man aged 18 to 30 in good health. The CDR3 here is CASRPGRKLDSPLHF.